This T cell receptor beta chain was documented in a study of graft-versus-host responses after intestinal transplantation. Study as a whole: The recipients all started with anti-thymocyte globulin induction and then took tacrolimus and steroids for three to four years. The study, taken as a whole, reports: In recipient marrow, GvH clones were found, and some appeared first in ileum or blood. Early post-transplant HvG declines tracked with peak circulating GvH clone levels.

Measured with immunoSEQ multiplex PCR; TCRdb has only the in-frame clones, and not every one. The sample gives 95,000 or so clones, approximately 90% of which show up once; roughly a sixth is in the top ten. The V and J ends lost 3 bases and 2 bases respectively, with 13 bases between them. Per germline, CDR1 LNHDA and CDR2 SQIVND (reference sequence). The CDR3 consists of 15 residues. In the case of this clone: Its specificity is unknown.

This clonotype was obtained from a human patient who received an intestinal transplant, so some T cells may come from the graft donor. The starting material was PBMCs, obtained about 450 days after intestinal transplant. The chain is built from TRBV19 and TRBJ1-2, with D perhaps TRBD1 (6 bases). This chain's CDR3 is CASSIGPGENYGYTF. Written as DNA, the CDR3 is TGTGCCAGTAGTATCGGTCCAGGGGAAAACTATGGCTACACCTTC.